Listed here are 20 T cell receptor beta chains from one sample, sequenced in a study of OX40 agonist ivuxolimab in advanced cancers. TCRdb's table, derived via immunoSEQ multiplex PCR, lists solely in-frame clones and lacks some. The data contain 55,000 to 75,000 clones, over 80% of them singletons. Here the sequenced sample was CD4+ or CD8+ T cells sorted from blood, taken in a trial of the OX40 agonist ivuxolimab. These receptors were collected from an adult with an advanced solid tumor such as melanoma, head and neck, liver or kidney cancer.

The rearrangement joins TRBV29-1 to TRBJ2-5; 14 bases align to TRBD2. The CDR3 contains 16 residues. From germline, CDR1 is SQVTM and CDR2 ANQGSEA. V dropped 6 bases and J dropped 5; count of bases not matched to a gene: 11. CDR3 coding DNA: TGCAGCGTCCGGGGACTAGCGGGAGAGTATCGGGAGACCCAGTACTTC. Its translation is CSVRGLAGEYRETQYF.

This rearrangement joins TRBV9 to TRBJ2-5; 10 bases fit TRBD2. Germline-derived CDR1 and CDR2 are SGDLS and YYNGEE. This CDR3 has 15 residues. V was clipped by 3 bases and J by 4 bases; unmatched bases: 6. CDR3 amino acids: CASSGSGGSGETQYF. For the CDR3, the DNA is TGTGCCAGCAGCGGTAGCGGGGGGAGTGGAGAGACCCAGTACTTC.

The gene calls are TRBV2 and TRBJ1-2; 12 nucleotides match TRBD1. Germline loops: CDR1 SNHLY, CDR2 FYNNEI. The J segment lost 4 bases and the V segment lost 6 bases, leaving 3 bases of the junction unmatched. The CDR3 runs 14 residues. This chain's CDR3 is CASRGTGGGYGYTF. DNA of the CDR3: TGTGCCAGCAGGGGGACAGGGGGCGGCTATGGCTACACCTTC.

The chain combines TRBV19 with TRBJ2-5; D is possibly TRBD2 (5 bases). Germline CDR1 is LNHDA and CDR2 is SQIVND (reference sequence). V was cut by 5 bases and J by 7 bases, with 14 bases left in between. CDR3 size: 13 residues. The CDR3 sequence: CASSSGNRLTQYF. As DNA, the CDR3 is TGTGCCAGTAGTTCCGGGAACCGGCTGACCCAGTACTTC.

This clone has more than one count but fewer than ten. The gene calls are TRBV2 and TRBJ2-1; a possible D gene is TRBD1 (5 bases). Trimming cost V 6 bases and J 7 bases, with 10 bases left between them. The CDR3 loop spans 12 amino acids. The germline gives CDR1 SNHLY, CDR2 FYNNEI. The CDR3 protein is CASRISGNEQFF. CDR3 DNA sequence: TGTGCCAGCAGGATTTCAGGGAATGAGCAGTTCTTC.

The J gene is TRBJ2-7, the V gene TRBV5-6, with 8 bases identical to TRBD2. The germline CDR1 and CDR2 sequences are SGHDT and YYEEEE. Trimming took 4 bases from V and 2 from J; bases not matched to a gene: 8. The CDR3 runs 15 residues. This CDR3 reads CASSLGPGGPYEQYF. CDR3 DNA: TGTGCCAGCAGCCTTGGACCGGGAGGGCCCTACGAGCAGTACTTC.

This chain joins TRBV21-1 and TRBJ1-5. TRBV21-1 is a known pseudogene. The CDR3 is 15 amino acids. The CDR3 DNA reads TGTGCCAGCAGCTCCCCCGAGCGCTCCAATCAGCCCCAGCATTTT. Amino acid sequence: CASSSPERSNQPQHF.

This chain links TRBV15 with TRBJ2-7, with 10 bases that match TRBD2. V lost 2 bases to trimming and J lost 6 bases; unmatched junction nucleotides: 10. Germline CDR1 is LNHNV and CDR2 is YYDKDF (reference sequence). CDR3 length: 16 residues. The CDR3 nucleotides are TGTGCCACCAGCAGAAGGGTAGGCGGACTAGCGGCCGAGCAGTACTTC. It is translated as CATSRRVGGLAAEQYF.

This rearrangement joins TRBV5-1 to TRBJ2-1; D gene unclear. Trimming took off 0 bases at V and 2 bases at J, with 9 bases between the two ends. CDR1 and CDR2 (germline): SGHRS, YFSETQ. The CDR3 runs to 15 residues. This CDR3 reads CASSLGGSTYNEQFF. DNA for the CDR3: TGCGCCAGCAGCTTGGGGGGTAGTACCTACAATGAGCAGTTCTTC.

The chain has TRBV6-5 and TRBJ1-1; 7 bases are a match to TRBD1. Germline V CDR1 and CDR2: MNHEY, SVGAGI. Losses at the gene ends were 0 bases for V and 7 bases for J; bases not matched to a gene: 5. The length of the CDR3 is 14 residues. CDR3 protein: CASSYSAGGDEAFF. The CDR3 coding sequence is TGTGCCAGCAGTTACTCTGCAGGGGGTGATGAAGCTTTCTTT.

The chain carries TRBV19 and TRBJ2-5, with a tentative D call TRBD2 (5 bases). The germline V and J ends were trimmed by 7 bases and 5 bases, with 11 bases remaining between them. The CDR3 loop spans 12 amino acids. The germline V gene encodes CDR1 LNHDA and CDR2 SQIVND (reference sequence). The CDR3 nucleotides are TGTGCCAGTATATGGGAGCGGGAGACCCAGTACTTC. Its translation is CASIWERETQYF.

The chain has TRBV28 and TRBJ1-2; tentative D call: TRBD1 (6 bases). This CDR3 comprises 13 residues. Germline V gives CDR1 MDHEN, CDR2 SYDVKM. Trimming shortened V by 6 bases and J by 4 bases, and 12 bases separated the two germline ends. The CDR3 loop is CASREQGLYGYTF. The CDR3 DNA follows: TGTGCCAGCAGGGAACAGGGTCTCTATGGCTACACCTTC.

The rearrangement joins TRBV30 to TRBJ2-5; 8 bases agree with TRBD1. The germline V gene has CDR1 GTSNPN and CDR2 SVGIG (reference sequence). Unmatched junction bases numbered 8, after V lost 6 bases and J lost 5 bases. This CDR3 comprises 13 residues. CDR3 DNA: TGTGCCTGCCGTCCAGGGGGCAGGGAGACCCAGTACTTC. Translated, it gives CACRPGGRETQYF.

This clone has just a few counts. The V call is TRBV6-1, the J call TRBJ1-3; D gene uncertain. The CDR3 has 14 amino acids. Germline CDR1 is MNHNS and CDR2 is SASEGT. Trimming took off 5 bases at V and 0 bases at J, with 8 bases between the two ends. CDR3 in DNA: TGTGCCAGCAGTTCGGGGAGCTCTGGAAACACCATATATTTT. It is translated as CASSSGSSGNTIYF.

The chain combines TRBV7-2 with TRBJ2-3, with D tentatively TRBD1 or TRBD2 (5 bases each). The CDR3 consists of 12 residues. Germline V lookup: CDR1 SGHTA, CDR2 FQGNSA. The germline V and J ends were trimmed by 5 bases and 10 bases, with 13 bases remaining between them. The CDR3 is CASSGLWDPQYF. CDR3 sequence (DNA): TGTGCCAGCAGCGGCCTTTGGGACCCGCAGTATTTT.

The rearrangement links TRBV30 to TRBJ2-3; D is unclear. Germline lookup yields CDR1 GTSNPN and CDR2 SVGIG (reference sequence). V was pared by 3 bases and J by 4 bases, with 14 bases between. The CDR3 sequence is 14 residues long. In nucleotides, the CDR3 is TGTGCCTGGAGGGAAAGTTTGGCCCCAGATACGCAGTATTTT. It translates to CAWRESLAPDTQYF.

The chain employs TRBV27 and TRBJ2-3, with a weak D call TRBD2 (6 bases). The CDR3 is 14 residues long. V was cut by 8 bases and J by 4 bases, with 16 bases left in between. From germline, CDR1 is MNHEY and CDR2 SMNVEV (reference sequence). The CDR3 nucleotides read TGTGCCAGCCCCACGGGGCGGGACGCAGATACGCAGTATTTT. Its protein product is CASPTGRDADTQYF.

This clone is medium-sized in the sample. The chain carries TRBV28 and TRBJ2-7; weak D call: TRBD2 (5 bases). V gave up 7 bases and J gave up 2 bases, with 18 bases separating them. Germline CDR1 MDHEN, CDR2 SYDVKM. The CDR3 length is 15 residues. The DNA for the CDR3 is TGTGCCAGCAATGACCAAATGGGTAGCGCCTACGAGCAGTACTTC. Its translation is CASNDQMGSAYEQYF.

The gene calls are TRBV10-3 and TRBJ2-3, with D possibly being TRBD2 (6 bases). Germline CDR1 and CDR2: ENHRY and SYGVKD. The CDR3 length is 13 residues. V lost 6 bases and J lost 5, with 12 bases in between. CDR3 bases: TGTGCCATCAGCGGGGGTGTTGGAGATACGCAGTATTTT. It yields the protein CAISGGVGDTQYF.

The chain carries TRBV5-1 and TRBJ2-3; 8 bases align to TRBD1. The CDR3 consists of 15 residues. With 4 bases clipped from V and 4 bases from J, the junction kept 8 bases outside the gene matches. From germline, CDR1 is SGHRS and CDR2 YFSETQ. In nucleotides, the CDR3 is TGCGCCAGCAGCGGGGGACAGGTTCAGGCAGATACGCAGTATTTT. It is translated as CASSGGQVQADTQYF.